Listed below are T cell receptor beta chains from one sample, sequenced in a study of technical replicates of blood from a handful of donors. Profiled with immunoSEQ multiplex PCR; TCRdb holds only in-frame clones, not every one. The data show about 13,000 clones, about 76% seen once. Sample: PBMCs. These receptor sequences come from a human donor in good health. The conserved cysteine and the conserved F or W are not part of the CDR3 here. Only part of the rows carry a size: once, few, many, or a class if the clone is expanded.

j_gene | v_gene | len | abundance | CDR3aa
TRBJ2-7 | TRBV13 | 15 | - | ASSRPWDGAGVYEQY
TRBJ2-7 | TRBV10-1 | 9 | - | ASSGQGFWV
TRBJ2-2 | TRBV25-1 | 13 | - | ASSSGLADTGELF
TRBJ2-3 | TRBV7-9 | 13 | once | ASSDGIAGVDTQY
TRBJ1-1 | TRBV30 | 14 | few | AWRAFGDRGSTEAF
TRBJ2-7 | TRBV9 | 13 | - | ASSVDGSGTYEQY
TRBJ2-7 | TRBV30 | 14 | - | AWSPREGQGSYEQY
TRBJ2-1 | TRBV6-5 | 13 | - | ASSYGTSGQGEQF
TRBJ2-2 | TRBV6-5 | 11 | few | ASSLVPTGELF
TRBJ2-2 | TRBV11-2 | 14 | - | ASSLWGQGFGGELF
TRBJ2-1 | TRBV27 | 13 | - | ASSWPSSGRHEQF
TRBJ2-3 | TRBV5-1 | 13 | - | ASSLGGPSTDTQY
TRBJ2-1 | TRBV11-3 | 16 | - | ASSLDQGGSSSYNEQF
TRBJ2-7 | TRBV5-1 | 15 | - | ASSLEGGLRALYEQY
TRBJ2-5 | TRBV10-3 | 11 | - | AISPGPLETQY
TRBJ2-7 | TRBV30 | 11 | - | AWSGTGNVEQY
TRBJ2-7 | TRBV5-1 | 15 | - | ASSSTWTGTDSYEQY
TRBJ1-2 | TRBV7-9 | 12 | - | ASSSQGESGGYT
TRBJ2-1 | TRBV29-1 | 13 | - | SVGGGDSSYNEQF
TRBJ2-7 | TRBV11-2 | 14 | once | ASSLGTSGLIYEQY
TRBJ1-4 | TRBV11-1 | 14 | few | ASSHGQGATNEKLF
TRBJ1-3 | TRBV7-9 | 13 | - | ASSLDRVTGNTIY
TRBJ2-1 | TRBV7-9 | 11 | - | VTERGGLNEQF
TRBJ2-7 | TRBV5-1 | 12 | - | ASSLVTVSYEQY
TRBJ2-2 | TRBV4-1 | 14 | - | ASSHMDRENTGELF